The present T cell receptor (beta chain) was sequenced within a study of CD8 T cells in Susac syndrome. Sequencing targeted TCR beta in T cells from blood (CD8+ and CD4+). In contrast to the negatively isolated CD8+ and CD4+ T cells, TEMRA cells were FACS-enriched. Random hexamers were used to reverse transcribe an amount of about 0.45 to 1 ug RNA. Amplification of the TCR beta CDR3 was carried out by immunoSEQ multiplex PCR, which spanned a total of 54 Vbeta and 13 Jbeta segments. TCRdb analysed the immunoSEQ multiplex PCR reads with MiXCR anew, one entry per CDR3 protein. The repertoire holds 150,000 to 200,000 distinct CDR3 sequences, with around 93% as singletons. Germline V gene sequence: CDR1 SGHTA, CDR2 FQGTGA. With 0 bases clipped from V and 0 bases from J, the junction kept 11 bases outside the gene matches. This CDR3 spans 19 amino acids.

The genes are TRBV7-3 and TRBJ2-3, with TRBD1 identical over 8 bases. Source material: CD4+ T cells from PBMCs. This receptor was identified in a human donor in good health. Written as DNA, the CDR3 is TGTGCCAGCAGCTTAACGGCAAGCACAGGGGGTGCTAGCACAGATACGCAGTATTTT. Protein product: CASSLTASTGGASTDTQYF.